This is a list of T cell receptor beta chains from one sample in a study of shared clonotypes between healthy human individuals. This table comes from immunoSEQ multiplex PCR, and its TCRdb copy is limited to in-frame clones, with some not included. This table holds about 380,000 clones, 96% found once. Sequenced input: memory CD8+ T cells sorted from blood. The receptors were gathered from a man aged 30-40 years in good health. Each CDR3 is given with its conserved first and last residue. Each record gives: clone size, V gene, J gene, CDR3 protein. Clone size is stated in some rows and not others, as once, few, many or a class when expanded.

few	TRBV16	TRBJ1-1	CASSQRWASNTEAFF
-	TRBV21-1	TRBJ1-5	CARRNAFGQPQHF
-	TRBV7-9	TRBJ2-2	CASSLVMTGELFF
-	TRBV7-3	TRBJ2-5	CASSLDGQETQYF
-	TRBV7-8	TRBJ1-4	CASSLPRFGRAEKLFF
once	TRBV7-6	TRBJ2-5	CASSLARETQYF
once	TRBV10-2	TRBJ1-6	CASSEDRWNSPLHF
-	TRBV19	TRBJ2-6	CASRTGGAGANVLTF
-	TRBV6-1	TRBJ2-1	CASSELAYNEQFF
-	TRBV5-6	TRBJ2-7	CASSRGLAGVLSEQYF
-	TRBV4-2	TRBJ2-5	CASRTGRGHQETQYF
-	TRBV11-2	TRBJ2-1	CASSPGGGRYPYNEQFF
-	TRBV29-1	TRBJ1-3	CSVEKGNGNTIYF
-	TRBV5-4	TRBJ1-3	CASSLAAGRGNTIYF
-	TRBV6-1	TRBJ2-3	CASSVAGAGRDTQYF
-	TRBV29-1	TRBJ2-3	CSAWTSSTDTQYF
-	TRBV7-2	TRBJ1-4	CASSPRRTGGKLFF
-	TRBV10-1	TRBJ2-1	CASSEGWNEQFF
-	TRBV10-2	TRBJ1-1	CASSESQGTRGTEAFF
-	TRBV2	TRBJ2-2	CASSDTQRDIFTGELFF
-	TRBV2	TRBJ2-1	CASIRDGPLLNEQFF
-	TRBV6-5	TRBJ2-7	CASSYFSGTGGYEQYF
-	TRBV19	TRBJ1-1	CASSIGGGGGWAFF
once	TRBV7-3	TRBJ2-4	CASSTGDIQYF
-	TRBV10-2	TRBJ1-1	CASSEAPTRRDTEAFF
-	TRBV19	TRBJ2-1	CASSPSRGRGAPASYNEQFF
once	TRBV10-3	TRBJ2-2	CAILRSRTGNTGELFF
-	TRBV5-6	TRBJ2-3	CASSWRSTSTDTQYF
-	TRBV25-1	TRBJ2-7	CASTSDTSYEQYF
once	TRBV5-5	TRBJ2-7	CASSLGTGTYEQYF
-	TRBV6-1	TRBJ1-1	CASSGGQGMVYTEAFF
-	TRBV6-5	TRBJ1-5	CASSYTGGLGQPQHF
once	TRBV7-2	TRBJ2-6	CASSFSGRGSSGANVLTF
-	TRBV9	TRBJ2-5	CASSTGQGETQYF
-	TRBV7-6	TRBJ2-3	CASSLAPDPADTQYF
-	TRBV28	TRBJ2-1	CASRGSGSSYNEQFF
-	TRBV29-1	TRBJ2-1	CSVGRIKGGGRGYNEQFF
-	TRBV14	TRBJ2-7	CASSYGYEQYF
-	TRBV5-1	TRBJ2-1	CASSTNRAPRDFYNEQFF
-	TRBV28	TRBJ2-1	CASSLGWTSGRAARNEQFF
-	TRBV7-6	TRBJ2-7	CASRLANSGEQYF
-	TRBV6-1	TRBJ1-2	CASSESASAYGYTF
-	TRBV28	TRBJ2-1	CASSRLAGGPEDNEQFF
-	TRBV29-1	TRBJ2-1	CSVVSQLAGVTNEQFF
-	TRBV6-1	TRBJ1-4	CASSEARFLGANEKLFF